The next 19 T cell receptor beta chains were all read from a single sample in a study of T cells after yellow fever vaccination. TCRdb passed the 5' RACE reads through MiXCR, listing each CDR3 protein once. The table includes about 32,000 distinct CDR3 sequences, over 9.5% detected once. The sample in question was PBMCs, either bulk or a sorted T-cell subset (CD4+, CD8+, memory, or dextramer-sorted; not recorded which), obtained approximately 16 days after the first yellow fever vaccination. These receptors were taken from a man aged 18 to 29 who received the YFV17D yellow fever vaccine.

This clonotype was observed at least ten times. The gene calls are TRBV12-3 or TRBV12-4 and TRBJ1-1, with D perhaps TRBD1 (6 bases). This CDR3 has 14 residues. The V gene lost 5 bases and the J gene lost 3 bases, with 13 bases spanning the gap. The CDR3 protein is CASSDGTLYTEAFF. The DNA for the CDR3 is TGTGCCAGCAGTGACGGGACACTGTACACTGAAGCTTTCTTT.

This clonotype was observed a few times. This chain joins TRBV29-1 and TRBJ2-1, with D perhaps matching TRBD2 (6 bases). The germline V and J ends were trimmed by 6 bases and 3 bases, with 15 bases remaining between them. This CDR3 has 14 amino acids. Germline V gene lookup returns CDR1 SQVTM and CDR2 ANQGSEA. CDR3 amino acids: CSVGGVDRYNEQFF. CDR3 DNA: TGCAGCGTGGGCGGGGTCGATCGCTACAATGAGCAGTTCTTC.

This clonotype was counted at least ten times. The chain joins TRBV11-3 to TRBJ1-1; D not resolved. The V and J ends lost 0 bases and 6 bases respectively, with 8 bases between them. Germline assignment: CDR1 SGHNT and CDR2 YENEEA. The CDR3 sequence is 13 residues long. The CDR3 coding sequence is TGTGCCAGCAGCTTAGAGGGTGAATCTGAAGCTTTCTTT. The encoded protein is CASSLEGESEAFF.

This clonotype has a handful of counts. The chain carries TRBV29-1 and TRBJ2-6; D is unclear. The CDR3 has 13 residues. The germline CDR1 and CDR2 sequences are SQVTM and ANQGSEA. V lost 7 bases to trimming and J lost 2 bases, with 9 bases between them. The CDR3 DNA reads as TGCAGCGCCAGTCAACCTGGGGCCAACGTCCTGACTTTC. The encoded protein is CSASQPGANVLTF.

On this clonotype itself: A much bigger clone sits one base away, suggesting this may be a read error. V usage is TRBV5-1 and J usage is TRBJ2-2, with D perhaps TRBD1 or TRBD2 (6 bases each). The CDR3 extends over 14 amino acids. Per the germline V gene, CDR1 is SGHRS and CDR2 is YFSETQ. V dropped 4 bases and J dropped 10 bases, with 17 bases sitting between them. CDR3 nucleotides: TGCGCCAGCAGCGCGGCCCCGGGGGCCGTGGAGCTGTTTTTT. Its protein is CASSAAPGAVELFF.

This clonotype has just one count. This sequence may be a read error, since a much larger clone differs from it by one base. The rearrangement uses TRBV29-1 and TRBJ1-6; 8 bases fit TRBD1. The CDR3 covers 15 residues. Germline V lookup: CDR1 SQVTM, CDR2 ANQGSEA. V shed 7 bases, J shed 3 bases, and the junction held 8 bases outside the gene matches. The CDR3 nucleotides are TGCAGCGCCCGGACAGGGAGCTACTATAATTCACCCCTCCACTTT. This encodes CSARTGSYYNSPLHF.

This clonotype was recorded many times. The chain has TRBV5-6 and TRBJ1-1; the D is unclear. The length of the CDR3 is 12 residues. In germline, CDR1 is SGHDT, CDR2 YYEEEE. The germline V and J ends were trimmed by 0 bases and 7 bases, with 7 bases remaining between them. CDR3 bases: TGTGCCAGCAGCTTGGAGGGTGTTGAAGCTTTCTTT. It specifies CASSLEGVEAFF. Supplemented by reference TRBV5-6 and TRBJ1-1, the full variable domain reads DAGVTQSPTHLIKTRGQQVTLRCSPKSGHDTVSWYQQALGQGPQFIFQYYEEEERQRGNFPDRFSGHQFPNYSSELNVNALLLGDSALYLCASSLEGVEAFFGQGTRLTVV.

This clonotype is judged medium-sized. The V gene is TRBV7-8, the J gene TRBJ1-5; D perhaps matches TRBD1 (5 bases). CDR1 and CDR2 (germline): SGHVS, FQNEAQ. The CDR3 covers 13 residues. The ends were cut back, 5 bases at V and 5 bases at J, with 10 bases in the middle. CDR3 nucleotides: TGTGCCAGCAGCGGAAGGGGAGATCAGCCCCAGCATTTT. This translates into CASSGRGDQPQHF. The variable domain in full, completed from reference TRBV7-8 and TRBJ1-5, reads GAGVSQSPRYKVAKRGQDVALRCDPISGHVSLFWYQQALGQGPEFLTYFQNEAQLDKSGLPSDRFFAERPEGSVSTLKIQRTQQEDSAVYLCASSGRGDQPQHFGDGTRLSIL.

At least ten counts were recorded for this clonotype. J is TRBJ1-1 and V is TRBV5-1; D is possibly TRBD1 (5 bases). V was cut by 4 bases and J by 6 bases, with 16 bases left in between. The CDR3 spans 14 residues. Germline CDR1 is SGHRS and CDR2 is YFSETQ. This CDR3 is CASSEIAGSPEAFF. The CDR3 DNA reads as TGCGCCAGCAGCGAGATTGCAGGGAGCCCTGAAGCTTTCTTT.

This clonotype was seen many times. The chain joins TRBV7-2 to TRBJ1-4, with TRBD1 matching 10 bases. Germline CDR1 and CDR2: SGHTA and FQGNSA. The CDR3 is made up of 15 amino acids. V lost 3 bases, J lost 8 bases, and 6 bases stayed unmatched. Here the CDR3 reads CASSFWTGGGEKLFF. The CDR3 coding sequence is TGTGCCAGCAGCTTCTGGACAGGGGGGGGGGAAAAACTGTTTTTT.

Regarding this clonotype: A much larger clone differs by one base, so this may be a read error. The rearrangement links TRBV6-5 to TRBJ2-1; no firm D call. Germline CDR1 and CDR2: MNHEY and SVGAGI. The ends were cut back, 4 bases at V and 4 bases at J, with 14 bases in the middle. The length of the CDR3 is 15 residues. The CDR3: CASSSDMTSYNEQFF. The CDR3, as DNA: TGTGCCAGCAGTTCCGACATGACCTCTTACAATGAGCAGTTCTTC.

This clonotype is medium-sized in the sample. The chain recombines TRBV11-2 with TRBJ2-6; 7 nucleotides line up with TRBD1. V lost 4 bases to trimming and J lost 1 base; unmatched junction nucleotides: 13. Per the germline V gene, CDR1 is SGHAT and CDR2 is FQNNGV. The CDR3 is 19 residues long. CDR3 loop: CASSSEGAGITSGANVLTF. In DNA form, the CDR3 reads TGTGCCAGCAGCTCAGAGGGGGCAGGGATCACTTCTGGGGCCAACGTCCTGACTTTC.

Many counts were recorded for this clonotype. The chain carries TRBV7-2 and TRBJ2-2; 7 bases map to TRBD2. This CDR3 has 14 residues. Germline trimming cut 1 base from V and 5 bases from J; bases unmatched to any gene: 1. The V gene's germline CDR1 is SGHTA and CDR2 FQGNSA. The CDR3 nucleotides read TGTGCCAGCAGCTTAGACGGGAGGACCGGGGAGCTGTTTTTT. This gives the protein CASSLDGRTGELFF.

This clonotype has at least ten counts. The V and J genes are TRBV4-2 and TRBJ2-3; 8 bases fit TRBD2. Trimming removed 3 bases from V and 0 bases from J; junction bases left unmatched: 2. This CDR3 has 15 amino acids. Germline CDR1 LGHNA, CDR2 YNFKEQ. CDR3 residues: CASSQKRGSTDTQYF. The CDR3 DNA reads TGTGCCAGCAGCCAGAAGCGGGGGAGCACAGATACGCAGTATTTT.

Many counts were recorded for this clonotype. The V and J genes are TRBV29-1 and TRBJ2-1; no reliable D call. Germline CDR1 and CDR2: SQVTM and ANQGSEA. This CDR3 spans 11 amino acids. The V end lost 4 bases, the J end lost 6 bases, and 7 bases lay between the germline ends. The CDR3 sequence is CSVAQSNEQFF. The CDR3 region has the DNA TGCAGCGTTGCACAGAGCAATGAGCAGTTCTTC.

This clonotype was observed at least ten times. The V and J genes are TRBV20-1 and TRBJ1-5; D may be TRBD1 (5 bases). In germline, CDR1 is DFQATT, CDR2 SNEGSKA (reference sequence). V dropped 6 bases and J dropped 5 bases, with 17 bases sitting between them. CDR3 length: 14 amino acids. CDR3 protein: CSANNRDPHQPQHF. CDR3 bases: TGCAGTGCGAATAACCGGGACCCGCATCAGCCCCAGCATTTT.

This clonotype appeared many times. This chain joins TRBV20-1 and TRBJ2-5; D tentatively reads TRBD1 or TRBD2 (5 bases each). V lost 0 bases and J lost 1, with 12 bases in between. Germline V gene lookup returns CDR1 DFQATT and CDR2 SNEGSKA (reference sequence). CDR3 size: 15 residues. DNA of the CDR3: TGCAGTGCTAGAGACGGGGCGTTTAGCCAAGAGACCCAGTACTTC. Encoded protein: CSARDGAFSQETQYF.

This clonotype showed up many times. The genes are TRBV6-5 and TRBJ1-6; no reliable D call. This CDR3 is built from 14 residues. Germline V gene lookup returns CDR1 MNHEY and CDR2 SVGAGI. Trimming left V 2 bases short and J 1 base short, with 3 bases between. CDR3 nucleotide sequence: TGTGCCAGCAGTTACCAGTCCTATAATTCACCCCTCCACTTT. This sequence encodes CASSYQSYNSPLHF.

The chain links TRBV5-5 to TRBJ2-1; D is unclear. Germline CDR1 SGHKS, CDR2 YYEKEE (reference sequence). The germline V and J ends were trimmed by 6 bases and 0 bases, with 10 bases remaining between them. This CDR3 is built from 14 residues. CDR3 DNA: TGTGCCAGCAATAGCAAGAGCTCCTACAATGAGCAGTTCTTC. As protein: CASNSKSSYNEQFF.